Shown below are 28 T cell receptor beta chains from a single sample sequenced in a study of T-cell reconstitution after alpha-beta-depleted transplantation in children. The TCRbeta library incorporated unique molecular identifiers. TCRdb reprocessed the PCR reads via MiXCR and lists one record per CDR3 protein. Seen here are about 500,000 distinct CDR3 sequences, about 31% observed once, and the top ten hold 2% to 3%. The source was PBMCs from the stem cell graft donor, collected from the stem cell graft. These TCRs come from a human donor who donated a stem cell graft to a child with aplastic anemia.

In this sample, this clonotype turned up a few times. J is TRBJ1-5 and V is TRBV29-1; 7 nucleotides agree with TRBD1. The germline V gene encodes CDR1 SQVTM and CDR2 ANQGSEA. This CDR3 comprises 13 residues. The V segment lost 7 bases and the J segment 3 bases; nucleotides outside the gene matches: 6. The CDR3 bases are TGCAGCGCCCAAGGGACAGCCAATCAGCCCCAGCATTTT. It codes for CSAQGTANQPQHF.

This clonotype was counted a few times. The chain recombines TRBV6-5 with TRBJ1-2; D unresolved. The CDR3 covers 12 residues. The germline CDR1 and CDR2 sequences are MNHEY and SVGAGI. Trimming cost V 4 bases and J 7 bases, with 10 bases left between them. CDR3 coding DNA: TGTGCCAGCAGTTCCACGGGTCTTGGCTACACCTTC. Amino acids: CASSSTGLGYTF.

This clonotype was picked up one time. This chain joins TRBV24-1 and TRBJ2-6; tentatively, D is TRBD1 (5 bases). CDR3 length: 17 residues. Trimming took off 4 bases at V and 0 bases at J, with 12 bases between the two ends. CDR1 is KGHDR and CDR2 is SFDVKD in the germline V gene. The CDR3 DNA reads as TGTGCCACCAGTGACCAAGACAGAATCTCTGGGGCCAACGTCCTGACTTTC. It yields the protein CATSDQDRISGANVLTF.

This chain links TRBV12-3 or TRBV12-4 with TRBJ1-1; a weak D match, TRBD1 (5 bases). The V end was cut by 3 bases, the J end by 5 bases, with 10 bases between. The CDR3 is 13 residues long. CDR3 region: CASSFREKTEAFF. DNA for the CDR3: TGTGCCAGCAGTTTCAGGGAAAAAACTGAAGCTTTCTTT.

The V gene is TRBV20-1, the J gene TRBJ2-6; 11 bases map to TRBD1. The CDR3 runs 15 residues. Losses at the gene ends were 7 bases for V and 4 bases for J; bases not matched to a gene: 6. The germline gives CDR1 DFQATT, CDR2 SNEGSKA (reference sequence). Here the CDR3 DNA reads TGCAGTGTGGACAGGGGGCTCGGAGGGGCCAACGTCCTGACTTTC. Translated, it gives CSVDRGLGGANVLTF.

The chain combines TRBV4-1 with TRBJ2-2; TRBD2 matches at 10 bases. CDR3 length: 16 amino acids. Germline CDR1 reads MGHRA; CDR2 reads YSYEKL. J lost 9 bases, V lost 4 bases, and 11 bases had no gene match. The CDR3 loop is CASSLPPLAGARELFF. The CDR3 nucleotides are TGCGCCAGCAGCCTCCCCCCGCTAGCGGGAGCCCGGGAGCTGTTTTTT.

This rearrangement joins TRBV10-3 to TRBJ1-1; 11 bases are shared with TRBD1. V lost 6 bases, J lost 5 bases, and 5 bases stayed unmatched. The length of the CDR3 is 14 residues. Germline loops: CDR1 ENHRY, CDR2 SYGVKD. The DNA of the CDR3 is TGTGCCATCAGCGCGGGGACAGGGGGGACTGAAGCTTTCTTT. Its protein is CAISAGTGGTEAFF.

The V and J genes are TRBV7-9 and TRBJ1-1; D not certain. CDR3 size: 12 residues. The germline CDR1 and CDR2 sequences are SEHNR and FQNEAQ (reference sequence). V lost 5 bases and J 0 bases, leaving 4 bases between the germline ends. This chain's CDR3 is CASSGVNTEAFF. In DNA form, the CDR3 reads TGTGCCAGCAGCGGGGTGAACACTGAAGCTTTCTTT.

This clonotype turned up a few times. CDR3 residues: CSARGEGANEKLFF. In DNA form, the CDR3 reads TGCAGTGCTAGAGGGGAGGGGGCGAATGAAAAACTGTTTTTT. The V and J genes are TRBV20-1 and TRBJ1-4; 7 nucleotides agree with TRBD1. With V trimmed by 1 base and J by 5 bases, 4 bases remained unmatched. This CDR3 comprises 14 residues. Germline CDR1 is DFQATT and CDR2 is SNEGSKA (reference sequence).

This clonotype was seen more than once but under ten times. This chain joins TRBV6-6 and TRBJ1-2; D uncertain. The CDR3 totals 11 residues. Germline loops: CDR1 MNHNY, CDR2 SVGAGI (reference sequence). Trimming took 0 bases from V and 8 from J, leaving 4 bases between them. Here the CDR3 DNA reads TGTGCCAGCAGTTACTCGAGGGGCTACACCTTC. It is translated as CASSYSRGYTF.

This clonotype was picked up a small number of times. The gene calls are TRBV30 and TRBJ2-1; TRBD2 matches 7 bases. V shed 2 bases and J 15 bases; nucleotides not matched to a gene: 7. Germline V gene lookup returns CDR1 GTSNPN and CDR2 SVGIG (reference sequence). The CDR3 extends over 11 amino acids. The CDR3 DNA sequence: TGTGCCTGGAGTCTAGGACTAGGTCCGTTCTTC. Translated: CAWSLGLGPFF. Full variable domain (remainder filled in from reference TRBV30 and TRBJ2-1): SQTIHQWPATLVQPVGSPLSLECTVEGTSNPNLYWYRQAAGRGLQLLFYSVGIGQISSEVPQNLSASRPQDRQFILSSKKLLLSDSGFYLCAWSLGLGPFFGPGTRLTVL.

V and J are TRBV12-5 and TRBJ1-1; D is unresolved. V was clipped by 0 bases and J by 1 base, with 6 bases between them. Germline lookup yields CDR1 LGHNT and CDR2 FRNRAP. This CDR3 is built from 14 residues. Here the CDR3 DNA reads TGTGCTAGTGGTTTGGTACGGGAGAACACTGAAGCTTTCTTT. Its protein product is CASGLVRENTEAFF.

This rearrangement joins TRBV24-1 to TRBJ2-1; D is ambiguous. Trimming took off 0 bases at V and 9 bases at J, with 5 bases between the two ends. In germline, CDR1 is KGHDR, CDR2 SFDVKD. This CDR3 is built from 12 residues. CDR3 bases: TGTGCCACCAGTGATTTGAACGGTGAGCAGTTCTTC. This gives the protein CATSDLNGEQFF.

This clonotype showed up just a few times. V is TRBV30 and J is TRBJ1-1, with 7 bases identical to TRBD1. The CDR3 totals 13 residues. The J segment lost 0 bases and the V segment lost 4 bases, leaving 2 bases of the junction unmatched. Germline V gives CDR1 GTSNPN, CDR2 SVGIG (reference sequence). The CDR3 sequence is CAWTGTVNTEAFF. CDR3 in DNA: TGTGCCTGGACCGGGACAGTGAACACTGAAGCTTTCTTT.

This clonotype was observed a few times. The chain is built from TRBV15 and TRBJ2-6, with no clear D. In germline, CDR1 is LNHNV, CDR2 YYDKDF (reference sequence). The CDR3 runs to 14 residues. Trimming shortened V by 1 base and J by 3 bases, and 4 bases separated the two germline ends. The CDR3: CATSRGGGANVLTF. The CDR3 coding sequence is TGTGCCACCAGCAGAGGAGGTGGGGCCAACGTCCTGACTTTC.

This clonotype was seen only a few times. This chain uses TRBV4-1 with TRBJ2-7; 9 bases fit TRBD1. This CDR3 region has 15 residues. Losses at the gene ends were 2 bases for V and 2 bases for J; bases not matched to a gene: 4. Germline CDR1 and CDR2: MGHRA and YSYEKL. The chain's CDR3 is CASSQTGTGPYEQYF. CDR3 in DNA: TGCGCCAGCAGCCAAACCGGGACAGGGCCCTACGAGCAGTACTTC.

V usage is TRBV6-1 and J usage is TRBJ1-2, with 8 bases that match TRBD1. CDR1 is MNHNS, CDR2 SASEGT, per germline. This CDR3 comprises 16 residues. The trim removed 6 bases at V and 3 bases at J, leaving 12 bases unmatched. This CDR3 reads CASRASGGQGYYGYTF. The CDR3 nucleotides read TGTGCCAGCAGAGCATCCGGAGGACAGGGCTACTATGGCTACACCTTC.

In its sample, this clonotype was seen a few times. The V gene is TRBV20-1, the J gene TRBJ2-1; 7 bases match TRBD2. The CDR3 loop spans 15 amino acids. V shed 1 base, J shed 1 base, and the junction held 4 bases outside the gene matches. Germline V CDR1 and CDR2: DFQATT, SNEGSKA (reference sequence). Here the CDR3 reads CSARGLGGSYNEQFF. CDR3 bases: TGCAGTGCTAGAGGTCTGGGGGGGTCCTACAATGAGCAGTTCTTC.

The table lists this clonotype with a few counts. The CDR3, as DNA: TGTGCCTGGAACCAGGGTCCTGGGGCCAACGTCCTGACTTTC. This codes for CAWNQGPGANVLTF. This chain links TRBV30 with TRBJ2-6; D is perhaps TRBD1 (5 bases). CDR1 is GTSNPN, CDR2 SVGIG, per germline (reference sequence). This CDR3 region has 14 residues. V lost 4 bases to trimming and J lost 2 bases, with 9 bases between them.

This clonotype turned up a few times. This chain joins TRBV20-1 and TRBJ2-1, with TRBD2 matching over 9 bases. CDR1 and CDR2 (germline): DFQATT, SNEGSKA (reference sequence). The CDR3 has 13 residues. The CDR3 region is CRAAREGRNEQFF. The CDR3 nucleotides read TGCAGGGCCGCGCGGGAGGGCCGCAATGAGCAGTTCTTC.

This clonotype was counted between two and nine times. In nucleotides, the CDR3 is TGCGCCAGCAGCTTGAGGCGACTAGCGGGAGGTAATGAGCAGTTCTTC. Its translation: CASSLRRLAGGNEQFF. The V and J genes are TRBV5-1 and TRBJ2-1, with TRBD2 identical over 13 bases. The CDR3 has 16 amino acids. Trimming cost V 1 base and J 7 bases; bases outside gene matches: 5. Germline V gene lookup returns CDR1 SGHRS and CDR2 YFSETQ.

The chain carries TRBV9 and TRBJ2-3; 8 nucleotides agree with TRBD2. After removal of 3 bases from V and 0 bases from J, the junction contained 6 bases not matched to a gene. This CDR3 region has 16 residues. Per germline, CDR1 SGDLS and CDR2 YYNGEE. The CDR3 sequence is CASSGKREISTDTQYF. For the CDR3, the DNA is TGTGCCAGCAGCGGGAAGCGGGAGATTAGCACAGATACGCAGTATTTT.

This clonotype turned up a few times. This chain connects TRBV20-1 to TRBJ1-2; possibly TRBD1 for D (5 bases). Germline V gene lookup returns CDR1 DFQATT and CDR2 SNEGSKA (reference sequence). V was trimmed by 3 bases and J by 5 bases, leaving 10 bases between them. This CDR3 region has 12 residues. The CDR3 reads CSASREQYGYTF. The CDR3 DNA is TGCAGTGCTAGCAGGGAACAGTATGGCTACACCTTC.

The chain couples TRBV9 to TRBJ1-1; no firm D call. The CDR3 covers 13 residues. Germline V gene lookup returns CDR1 SGDLS and CDR2 YYNGEE. Trimming removed 2 bases from V and 1 base from J, with 6 bases in between. The CDR3 coding sequence is TGTGCCAGCAGCGTGATAAGGAACACTGAAGCTTTCTTT. This encodes CASSVIRNTEAFF.

This clonotype showed up just a few times. The V call is TRBV12-3 or TRBV12-4, the J call TRBJ2-3, with 10 bases identical to TRBD1. V shed 0 bases and J 6 bases; nucleotides not matched to a gene: 9. The CDR3 contains 17 residues. The CDR3 DNA is TGTGCCAGCAGTTTAGCACACCCGGGACAGGGGTTGGATACGCAGTATTTT. Its translation: CASSLAHPGQGLDTQYF.

At least ten counts were recorded for this clonotype. The CDR3 bases are TGCAGCGTTCCCGTGCTTAGCGGGACCTACAATGAGCAGTTCTTC. Protein sequence: CSVPVLSGTYNEQFF. The chain combines TRBV29-1 with TRBJ2-1; TRBD2 matches 8 bases. Germline-derived CDR1 and CDR2 are SQVTM and ANQGSEA. Trimming took 5 bases from V and 2 from J; bases not matched to a gene: 8. The CDR3 covers 15 residues.

The rearrangement uses TRBV29-1 and TRBJ1-2; D ambiguous. Trimming stripped 6 bases from V and 2 bases from J, with 10 bases between. The CDR3 is 12 residues long. Per germline, CDR1 SQVTM and CDR2 ANQGSEA. CDR3 nucleotides: TGCAGCGTCGTCGTAGGAAACTATGGCTACACCTTC. This translates into CSVVVGNYGYTF.

The chain employs TRBV10-2 and TRBJ2-5, with a possible D match to TRBD1 (6 bases). V gave up 2 bases and J gave up 4 bases, with 14 bases separating them. Germline CDR1 and CDR2: WSHSY and SAAADI. CDR3 length: 15 amino acids. In DNA, the CDR3 is TGCGCCAGCAGTGAGCCCGGCTTAGGGGGAGAGACCCAGTACTTC. It encodes CASSEPGLGGETQYF.